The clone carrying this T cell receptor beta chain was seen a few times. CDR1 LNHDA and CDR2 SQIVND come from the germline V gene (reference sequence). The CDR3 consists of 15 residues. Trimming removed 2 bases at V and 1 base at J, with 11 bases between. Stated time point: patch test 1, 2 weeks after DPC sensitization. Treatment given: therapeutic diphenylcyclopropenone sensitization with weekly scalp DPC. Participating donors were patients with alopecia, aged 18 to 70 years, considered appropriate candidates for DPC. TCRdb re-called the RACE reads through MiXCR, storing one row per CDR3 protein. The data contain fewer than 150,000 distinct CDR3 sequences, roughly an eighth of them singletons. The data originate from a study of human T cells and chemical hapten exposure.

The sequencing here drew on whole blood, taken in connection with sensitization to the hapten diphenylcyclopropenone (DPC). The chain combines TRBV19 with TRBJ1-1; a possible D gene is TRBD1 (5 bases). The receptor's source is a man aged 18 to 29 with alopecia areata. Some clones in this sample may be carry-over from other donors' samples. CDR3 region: CASSILDTSNTEAFF. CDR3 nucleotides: TGTGCCAGTAGTATATTGGACACTTCGAACACTGAAGCTTTCTTT.